The clone carrying this TCR beta chain occurred a few times. Its cognate antigen is unknown. The entry originates in a study of radiation and T cells in renal cell carcinoma. Points from the study as a whole: Baseline intratumoral clonotype presence is unknown without pretreatment biopsies. From baseline, blood top tumor clonotypes peaked at 2 weeks post-radiation.

The length of the CDR3 is 20 residues. Between the trimmed V and J ends, which lost 4 bases and 1 base, there was a span of 26 bases. Germline CDR1 is SGDLS and CDR2 is YYNGEE. Time point described: blood 4 weeks post-SBRT, at nephrectomy. Treatment indicated: 15 Gy SBRT to primary tumor, nephrectomy 4 weeks later. The data were produced by immunoSEQ multiplex PCR, yet TCRdb's version contains in-frame clones alone and is incomplete. The table records some 46,000 clones, 65% to 85% of them present only once. The chain employs TRBV9 and TRBJ2-2; a weak D match, TRBD2 (6 bases). Source: blood, taken from a patient whose treatment included radiotherapy and nephrectomy. The origin of this receptor is a woman between 65 and 79 years old with renal cell carcinoma. CDR3 residues: CASSPVVGLRTTRNTGELFF. CDR3 coding DNA: TGTGCCAGCAGCCCAGTAGTGGGACTTAGAACCACTCGGAACACCGGGGAGCTGTTTTTT.